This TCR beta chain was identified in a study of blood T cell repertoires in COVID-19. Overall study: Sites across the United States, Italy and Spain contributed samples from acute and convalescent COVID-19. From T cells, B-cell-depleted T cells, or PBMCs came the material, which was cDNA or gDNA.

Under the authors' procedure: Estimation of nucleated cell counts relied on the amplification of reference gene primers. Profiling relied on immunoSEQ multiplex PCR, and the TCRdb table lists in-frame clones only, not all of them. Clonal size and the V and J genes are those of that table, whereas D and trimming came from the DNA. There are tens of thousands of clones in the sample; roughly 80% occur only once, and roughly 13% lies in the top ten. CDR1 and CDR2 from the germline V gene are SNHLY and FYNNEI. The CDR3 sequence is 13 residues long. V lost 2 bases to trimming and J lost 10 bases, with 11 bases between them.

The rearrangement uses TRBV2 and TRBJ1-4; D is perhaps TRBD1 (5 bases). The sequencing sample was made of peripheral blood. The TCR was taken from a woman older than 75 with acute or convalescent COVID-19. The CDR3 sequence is CASSEQGLVKLFF. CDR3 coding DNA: TGTGCCAGCAGTGAACAGGGTTTAGTAAAACTGTTTTTT.